These T cell receptor beta chains were read from a single sample in a study of blood T cell repertoires in COVID-19. Generated by immunoSEQ multiplex PCR, the TCRdb table keeps only in-frame clones and is missing some. The sample has about 340,000 clones, about nine tenths seen once. The sequenced sample consisted of peripheral blood. The receptors stem from a woman aged 50 to 60 with COVID-19, enrolled during active disease. Both conserved end residues are part of each CDR3. D genes are given only for firm matches. Size is omitted from some rows. Given values are once, few, many or a class for expanded clones.

V gene	J gene	D gene	clone size	CDR3 protein	CDR3 DNA
TRBV18	TRBJ2-4	TRBD1	once	CASSPTPDRSIQYF	TGTGCCAGCTCACCAACACCGGACAGGTCTATTCAGTACTTC
TRBV27	TRBJ1-5	-	-	CASISSQHF	TGTGCCAGCATCTCGTCCCAGCATTTT
TRBV6-5	TRBJ2-7	-	-	CASSTGSYEQYF	TGTGCCAGCTCTACAGGGTCCTACGAGCAGTACTTC
TRBV19	TRBJ2-7	TRBD2	-	CASSGRTSGMFEQYF	TGTGCCAGTAGCGGAAGGACTAGCGGGATGTTTGAGCAGTACTTC
TRBV7-9	TRBJ1-4	TRBD1	few	CASSLQSGQGRRGGEKLFF	TGTGCCAGCAGCCTACAATCCGGACAGGGACGCAGAGGTGGTGAAAAACTGTTTTTT
TRBV3-1/TRBV3-2	TRBJ1-1	-	-	CASSQVRPVSHTEAFF	TGTGCCAGCAGCCAAGTGCGGCCAGTAAGCCATACTGAAGCTTTCTTT
TRBV5-1	TRBJ2-1	TRBD1	-	CASSLEGGMYEQFF	TGCGCCAGCAGCTTGGAAGGGGGCATGTATGAGCAGTTCTTC
TRBV7-8	TRBJ1-1	-	-	CASSFNPGNTEAFF	TGTGCCAGCAGCTTTAACCCCGGGAACACTGAAGCTTTCTTT
TRBV4-1	TRBJ2-3	TRBD2	few	CASSHRAGTSGTRQYF	TGCGCCAGCAGCCACAGAGCCGGGACTAGCGGGACCAGGCAGTATTTT
TRBV24-1	TRBJ1-2	-	-	CATSDTAGWVYGYTF	TGTGCCACCAGTGATACAGCAGGGTGGGTCTATGGCTACACCTTC
TRBV19	TRBJ2-3	-	-	CASSAQEADTQYF	TGTGCCAGTAGTGCTCAAGAGGCAGATACGCAGTATTTT
TRBV18	TRBJ1-1	-	-	CASSPAGLGLSTEAFF	TGTGCCAGCTCCCCAGCCGGTCTGGGGCTGAGCACTGAAGCTTTCTTT
TRBV24-1	TRBJ2-2	-	-	CATSDLTPVLNTGELFF	TGTGCCACCAGTGATTTGACTCCGGTTTTGAACACCGGGGAGCTGTTTTTT
TRBV5-5	TRBJ2-7	TRBD2	-	CASSLAPSGAIYEQYF	TGTGCCAGCAGCTTGGCGCCTAGCGGAGCGATTTACGAGCAGTACTTC
TRBV11-2	TRBJ2-1	TRBD2	-	CASSLETSGRAGYPYNEQFF	TGTGCCAGCAGCTTAGAGACTAGCGGGAGGGCCGGGTACCCCTACAATGAGCAGTTCTTC
TRBV12-3/TRBV12-4	TRBJ2-7	-	-	CASSDGSYEQYF	TGTGCCAGCAGTGACGGGAGCTACGAGCAGTACTTC
TRBV4-1	TRBJ2-5	-	once	CASSQGGLIQETQYF	TGCGCCAGCAGCCAAGGGGGACTGATCCAAGAGACCCAGTACTTC
TRBV4-2	TRBJ1-5	-	-	CASSDPGGGSNQPQHF	TGTGCCAGCAGCGACCCGGGGGGCGGGAGCAATCAGCCCCAGCATTTT
TRBV29-1	TRBJ2-3	TRBD1	-	CSVQGNRGSTDTQYF	TGCAGCGTTCAGGGGAACAGGGGGAGCACAGATACGCAGTATTTT
TRBV7-2	TRBJ1-2	TRBD1	-	CASSLEGQGPSGYTF	TGTGCCAGCAGCTTAGAGGGACAGGGACCCTCTGGCTACACCTTC
TRBV7-9	TRBJ2-5	TRBD2	-	CASSLARTGGGETQYF	TGTGCCAGCAGCTTAGCGAGAACGGGAGGGGGAGAGACCCAGTACTTC
TRBV9	TRBJ2-7	-	-	CASSVGRDIHYEQYF	TGTGCCAGCAGCGTAGGCCGGGACATACACTACGAGCAGTACTTC
TRBV27	TRBJ2-2	-	once	CASSLIGLNTGELFF	TGTGCCAGCAGTTTAATCGGGTTGAACACCGGGGAGCTGTTTTTT
TRBV5-1	TRBJ1-2	TRBD1	-	CASSPGRGPSSGYTF	TGCGCCAGCAGCCCCGGGAGGGGGCCTAGTTCTGGCTACACCTTC
TRBV7-2	TRBJ2-5	TRBD1	-	CASSPDRVNQYF	TGTGCCAGCAGCCCCGACAGGGTGAATCAGTACTTC
TRBV12-3/TRBV12-4	TRBJ1-1	-	-	CASSPRVRAFF	TGTGCCAGCAGTCCGAGGGTGCGTGCTTTCTTT
TRBV12-3/TRBV12-4	TRBJ1-2	-	-	CASSFGGGYTF	TGTGCCAGCAGTTTCGGGGGAGGCTACACCTTC
TRBV13	TRBJ2-7	TRBD1	-	CASSSTIDRGPYEQYF	TGTGCCAGCAGCTCCACAATAGACAGGGGTCCCTACGAGCAGTACTTC
TRBV30	TRBJ2-2	TRBD2	-	CAWSVVHWVAGVTGELFF	TGTGCCTGGAGTGTAGTTCATTGGGTAGCGGGAGTCACCGGGGAGCTGTTTTTT
TRBV18	TRBJ2-7	TRBD1	-	CASSPGQDYEQYF	TGTGCCAGCTCACCGGGACAGGATTACGAGCAGTACTTC
TRBV2	TRBJ2-2	TRBD1	-	CASSLDRDDTGELFF	TGTGCCAGCAGTCTGGACAGGGACGACACCGGGGAGCTGTTTTTT
TRBV3-1/TRBV3-2	TRBJ1-6	TRBD1	-	CASSQQGGGSPLHF	TGTGCCAGCAGCCAACAGGGGGGTGGCTCACCCCTCCACTTT
TRBV18	TRBJ2-1	TRBD2	-	CASSYLAGGDNEQFF	TGTGCCAGCTCATATCTAGCGGGAGGTGACAATGAGCAGTTCTTC
TRBV6-5	TRBJ2-1	-	-	CASSLRGIYNEQFF	TGTGCCAGCAGTTTGAGAGGAATCTACAATGAGCAGTTCTTC
TRBV7-3	TRBJ2-3	TRBD2	-	CASSYGSSGRWADTQYF	TGTGCCAGCAGCTACGGGTCTAGCGGGAGGTGGGCAGATACGCAGTATTTT
TRBV11-3	TRBJ2-5	TRBD2	once	CASSLGSTSGFWETQYF	TGTGCCAGCAGCTTAGGCTCGACTAGCGGGTTCTGGGAGACCCAGTACTTC
TRBV18	TRBJ1-1	TRBD1	once	CASSPPRDRPEAFF	TGTGCCAGCTCACCTCCTCGGGACAGACCAGAAGCTTTCTTT
TRBV11-2	TRBJ2-5	-	-	CASSLDRAETQYF	TGTGCCAGCAGCTTAGACAGGGCGGAGACCCAGTACTTC
TRBV15	TRBJ1-6	-	once	CATSRDTGSNSPLHF	TGTGCCACCAGCAGAGACACGGGATCTAATTCACCCCTCCACTTT
TRBV4-2	TRBJ2-7	TRBD1	-	CASSLPGTGSYEQYF	TGTGCCAGCAGCCTACCCGGGACAGGGTCCTACGAGCAGTACTTC
TRBV5-4	TRBJ2-5	TRBD2	-	CASSLVSTSGTQYF	TGTGCCAGCAGCTTAGTTTCGACTAGCGGAACCCAGTACTTC
TRBV7-6	TRBJ2-1	TRBD1	-	CASSQGQGEKVEQFF	TGTGCCAGCAGCCAAGGACAGGGGGAAAAGGTTGAGCAGTTCTTC
TRBV6-5	TRBJ1-1	-	-	CASSYSVGAAEAFF	TGTGCCAGCAGTTACTCGGTAGGGGCGGCTGAAGCTTTCTTT
TRBV11-3	TRBJ2-7	TRBD1	-	CASSLDTGDAYEQYF	TGTGCCAGCAGCTTAGATACAGGGGATGCGTACGAGCAGTACTTC
TRBV11-2	TRBJ1-5	-	-	CASSLVGGSHQPQHF	TGTGCCAGCAGCTTAGTAGGAGGGAGCCATCAGCCCCAGCATTTT
TRBV5-1	TRBJ2-5	-	-	CASSWGGGVQETQYF	TGCGCCAGCAGCTGGGGGGGCGGAGTCCAAGAGACCCAGTACTTC
TRBV19	TRBJ1-5	-	-	CASSIGASGQPQHF	TGTGCCAGTAGTATTGGGGCGTCTGGACAGCCCCAGCATTTT
TRBV2	TRBJ2-1	-	-	CASSAIQGPYNEQFF	TGTGCCAGCAGTGCCATACAGGGTCCCTACAATGAGCAGTTCTTC
TRBV7-2	TRBJ2-2	TRBD2	-	CASSSVVGGANTGELFF	TGTGCCAGCAGCTCAGTGGTCGGGGGGGCGAACACCGGGGAGCTGTTTTTT
TRBV27	TRBJ1-1	-	-	CASSLSIGGVTEAFF	TGTGCCAGCAGTTTATCGATCGGGGGGGTTACTGAAGCTTTCTTT
TRBV4-1	TRBJ1-6	-	few	CASSQVAVDNSPLHF	TGCGCCAGCAGCCAAGTTGCGGTGGATAATTCACCCCTCCACTTT
TRBV19	TRBJ2-7	-	-	CASSPSARGSYEQYF	TGTGCCAGTAGTCCCTCGGCTCGGGGCTCCTACGAGCAGTACTTC
TRBV7-9	TRBJ2-1	-	-	CASSPSGLGSNEQFF	TGTGCCAGCAGCCCCTCCGGGTTGGGTTCAAATGAGCAGTTCTTC
TRBV3-1/TRBV3-2	TRBJ2-3	TRBD1	once	CASSQGPADRGRDTQYF	TGTGCCAGCAGCCAAGGTCCCGCGGACAGGGGGCGGGATACGCAGTATTTT
TRBV30	TRBJ2-2	TRBD2	-	CAWSNAGENTGELFF	TGTGCCTGGAGTAATGCGGGAGAAAACACCGGGGAGCTGTTTTTT